Listed below are T cell receptor beta chains from one sample, sequenced in a study of beta chain features in type 1 diabetes. The protocol was immunoSEQ multiplex PCR, while the TCRdb copy is restricted to in-frame clones and leaves out a portion. The data show almost 350,000 clones, 8% seen once. Source material: central memory CD4+ T cells from blood. These receptors all come from a woman between 18 and 30 years old in good health. Both conserved end residues are part of each CDR3. Fields, in order: J gene, V gene, CDR3 protein.

j_gene: TRBJ1-1; v_gene: TRBV7-9; CDR3aa: CASSRGQASEAFF
j_gene: TRBJ2-1; v_gene: TRBV7-2; CDR3aa: CASSTRLAGGIYNEQFF
j_gene: TRBJ2-1; v_gene: TRBV11-3; CDR3aa: CASSSSGRYYNEQFF
j_gene: TRBJ2-2; v_gene: TRBV4-3; CDR3aa: CASSSGAGNTGELFF
j_gene: TRBJ1-2; v_gene: TRBV29-1; CDR3aa: CSVVLPGHYGYTF
j_gene: TRBJ2-7; v_gene: TRBV5-4; CDR3aa: CASSLYRGGEQYF
j_gene: TRBJ2-1; v_gene: TRBV7-2; CDR3aa: CASSRTGGYRNEQFF
j_gene: TRBJ2-5; v_gene: TRBV5-8; CDR3aa: CASSLALGGDETQYF
j_gene: TRBJ1-1; v_gene: TRBV5-1; CDR3aa: CASSLAIQGNTEAFF
j_gene: TRBJ2-5; v_gene: TRBV7-3; CDR3aa: CASSRQGQGGETQYF
j_gene: TRBJ1-5; v_gene: TRBV5-6; CDR3aa: CASSRLWPQHF
j_gene: TRBJ2-5; v_gene: TRBV5-5; CDR3aa: CASSLAGVETQYF
j_gene: TRBJ2-1; v_gene: TRBV18; CDR3aa: CASSPRGPYNEQFF
j_gene: TRBJ1-5; v_gene: TRBV19; CDR3aa: CASTSGSNQPQHF
j_gene: TRBJ2-5; v_gene: TRBV9; CDR3aa: CASSVLGQGIETQYF
j_gene: TRBJ1-2; v_gene: TRBV11-2; CDR3aa: CASSLVRTGNQGGYTF
j_gene: TRBJ2-7; v_gene: TRBV11-2; CDR3aa: CASSLVRRVGEQYF
j_gene: TRBJ1-5; v_gene: TRBV15; CDR3aa: CATSRDTGQPQHF
j_gene: TRBJ2-3; v_gene: TRBV29-1; CDR3aa: CSVVLAGATDTQYF
j_gene: TRBJ1-2; v_gene: TRBV6-5; CDR3aa: CASSKYSTGGYGYTF
j_gene: TRBJ2-5; v_gene: TRBV9; CDR3aa: CASSQTSGRAGETQYF
j_gene: TRBJ1-5; v_gene: TRBV28; CDR3aa: CASSPGGRSNQPQHF
j_gene: TRBJ2-7; v_gene: TRBV2; CDR3aa: CASGRQGIDEQYF
j_gene: TRBJ2-5; v_gene: TRBV29-1; CDR3aa: CSASTAQETQYF
j_gene: TRBJ2-1; v_gene: TRBV5-4; CDR3aa: CASSETSRNEQFF
j_gene: TRBJ2-5; v_gene: TRBV28; CDR3aa: CASTDSGAGFKETQYF
j_gene: TRBJ2-1; v_gene: TRBV6-6; CDR3aa: CASSWGGEQFF
j_gene: TRBJ1-5; v_gene: TRBV23-1; CDR3aa: CASSPRGNQPQHF
j_gene: TRBJ2-3; v_gene: TRBV29-1; CDR3aa: CSALEAGGADTQYF
j_gene: TRBJ2-5; v_gene: TRBV7-2; CDR3aa: CASSLGLPETQYF
j_gene: TRBJ2-7; v_gene: TRBV18; CDR3aa: CASSFNPGNTGTKPYEQYF
j_gene: TRBJ2-5; v_gene: TRBV7-9; CDR3aa: CASNQPGLAGGETQYF
j_gene: TRBJ1-1; v_gene: TRBV6-5; CDR3aa: CASSTLNVGQGRAFF
j_gene: TRBJ2-5; v_gene: TRBV7-2; CDR3aa: CASTRGQGAGETQYF
j_gene: TRBJ1-4; v_gene: TRBV2; CDR3aa: CASRPGGVEKLFF
j_gene: TRBJ2-2; v_gene: TRBV6-5; CDR3aa: CAIRPLWVQTGELFF
j_gene: TRBJ2-7; v_gene: TRBV4-2; CDR3aa: CASSQDQGQGASEQYF
j_gene: TRBJ2-7; v_gene: TRBV5-1; CDR3aa: CASSFDGGGYEQYF
j_gene: TRBJ2-7; v_gene: TRBV2; CDR3aa: CASSDRRGPYEQYF
j_gene: TRBJ2-1; v_gene: TRBV25-1; CDR3aa: CASSDLQGVIFNEQFF
j_gene: TRBJ2-1; v_gene: TRBV5-4; CDR3aa: CASSLGSGSYNEQFF
j_gene: TRBJ2-5; v_gene: TRBV10-3; CDR3aa: CAISEPNLAAQETQYF